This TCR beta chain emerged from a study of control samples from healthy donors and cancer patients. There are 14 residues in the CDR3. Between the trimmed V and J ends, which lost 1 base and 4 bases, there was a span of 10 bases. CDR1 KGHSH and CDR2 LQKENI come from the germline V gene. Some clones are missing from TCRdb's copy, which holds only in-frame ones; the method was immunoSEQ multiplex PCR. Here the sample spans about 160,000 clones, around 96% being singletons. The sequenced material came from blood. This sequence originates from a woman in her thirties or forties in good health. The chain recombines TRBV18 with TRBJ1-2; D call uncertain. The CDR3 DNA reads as TGTGCCAGCTCACCACAACCGGATGGCTATGGCTACACCTTC. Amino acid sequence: CASSPQPDGYGYTF. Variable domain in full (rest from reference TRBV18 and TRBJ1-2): NAGVMQNPRHLVRRRGQEARLRCSPMKGHSHVYWYRQLPEEGLKFMVYLQKENIIDESGMPKERFSAEFPKEGPSILRIQQVVRGDSAAYFCASSPQPDGYGYTFGSGTRLTVV.